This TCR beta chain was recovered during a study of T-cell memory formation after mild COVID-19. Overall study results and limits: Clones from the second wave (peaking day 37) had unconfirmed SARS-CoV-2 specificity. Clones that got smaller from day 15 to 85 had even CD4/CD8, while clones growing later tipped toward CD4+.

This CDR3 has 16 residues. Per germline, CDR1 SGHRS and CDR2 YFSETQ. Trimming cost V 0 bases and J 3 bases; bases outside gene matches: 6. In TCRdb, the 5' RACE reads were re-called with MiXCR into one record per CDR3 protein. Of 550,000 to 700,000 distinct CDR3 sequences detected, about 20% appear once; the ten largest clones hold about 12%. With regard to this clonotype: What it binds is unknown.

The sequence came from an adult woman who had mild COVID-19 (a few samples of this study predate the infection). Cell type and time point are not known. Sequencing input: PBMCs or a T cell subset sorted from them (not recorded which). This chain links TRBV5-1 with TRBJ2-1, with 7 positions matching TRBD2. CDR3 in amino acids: CASSLEGGRVYNEQFF. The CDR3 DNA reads TGCGCCAGCAGCTTGGAGGGTGGGAGGGTCTACAATGAGCAGTTCTTC.